One and the same sample provided the 31 T cell receptor beta chains below, sequenced in a study of beta chain features in type 1 diabetes (dated 2018 in TCRdb). The receptor library was made with the immunoSEQ multiplex PCR assay. All of the isolated RNA was reverse transcribed with the High Capacity cDNA Reverse Transcription Kit, so expressed TCRB transcripts were sequenced. TCRdb retrieved this table from immuneACCESS and kept in-frame rearrangements only. Not all clones are present; in checked studies, unresolved V genes account for under half, and no reason is known for the remainder. In this sample the table shows more than 300,000 clones, around 7.6% of which occur a single time. In total, the top ten clones hold 0.44% of the sample. Source material: central memory CD4+ T cells from blood. Source of these receptors: a woman between 18 and 30 years old in good health.

This chain's CDR3 is CASSYSTGRLAKLFF. CDR3 DNA: TGTGCCAGCAGTTACTCAACGGGGAGGTTGGCAAAACTGTTTTTT. V and J are TRBV6-5 and TRBJ1-4; D gene ambiguous. The germline V gene encodes CDR1 MNHEY and CDR2 SVGAGI. V was pared by 0 bases and J by 10 bases, with 15 bases between. CDR3 length: 15 amino acids.

V and J are TRBV7-2 and TRBJ2-5, with D possibly TRBD2 on 6 matching bases. CDR1 and CDR2 (germline): SGHTA, FQGNSA. CDR3 length equals 18 residues. V was pared by 3 bases and J by 2 bases, with 22 bases between. The CDR3 coding sequence is TGTGCCAGCAGCTTGTTTGCCCCAGGTGCCGGGGGACAAGAGACCCAGTACTTC. Translated: CASSLFAPGAGGQETQYF.

The sample holds many counts of this clone. The chain links TRBV5-4 to TRBJ2-2; TRBD2 matches at 9 bases. V dropped 2 bases and J dropped 8; count of bases not matched to a gene: 10. The CDR3 runs to 16 residues. In germline, CDR1 is SGHNT, CDR2 YYREEE (reference sequence). CDR3 in DNA: TGTGCCAGCAGCTTTAGTCTAGCGGGGAACCGAGGGGAGCTGTTTTTT. Translating gives CASSFSLAGNRGELFF.

This clone was seen ten or more times. The genes are TRBV10-3 and TRBJ2-6; no firm D call. Germline V gene data show CDR1 as ENHRY and CDR2 as SYGVKD. V shed 8 bases and J shed 4 bases, with 15 bases lying between them. This CDR3 comprises 15 residues. The CDR3 coding sequence is TGTGCCATCCAAAAAGAGGCGGACGGGGCCAACGTCCTGACTTTC. The encoded protein is CAIQKEADGANVLTF.

The rearrangement joins TRBV5-1 to TRBJ2-5; D call uncertain. CDR1 and CDR2 (germline): SGHRS, YFSETQ. This CDR3 has 14 residues. Trimming stripped 5 bases from V and 7 bases from J, with 18 bases between. The CDR3 sequence: CASRPRLNPGTQYF. CDR3 coding DNA: TGCGCCAGCAGACCCCGGCTCAACCCGGGGACCCAGTACTTC.

This clone was recorded a few times. The rearrangement links TRBV29-1 to TRBJ2-7; D is unresolved. This CDR3 spans 16 amino acids. The germline V gene has CDR1 SQVTM and CDR2 ANQGSEA. V dropped 4 bases and J dropped 0 bases, with 19 bases sitting between them. This chain's CDR3 is CSVAGTFTRLSYEQYF. The CDR3 DNA follows: TGCAGCGTTGCGGGCACGTTTACTCGGCTCTCCTACGAGCAGTACTTC.

This clone was counted a few times. The chain employs TRBV20-1 and TRBJ2-7; tentative D call: TRBD2 (6 bases). Germline loops: CDR1 DFQATT, CDR2 SNEGSKA (reference sequence). V shed 1 base and J shed 7 bases, with 8 bases lying between them. The CDR3 has 11 amino acids. CDR3 sequence reads: CSARAGLEQYF. The CDR3 region has the DNA TGCAGTGCTAGAGCCGGACTAGAGCAGTACTTC.

This clone came up many times. This chain links TRBV19 with TRBJ2-7; D possibly uses TRBD1 or TRBD2 (5 bases each). The CDR3 spans 15 residues. Germline loops: CDR1 LNHDA, CDR2 SQIVND (reference sequence). V lost 5 bases and J 4 bases, leaving 18 bases between the germline ends. The CDR3 DNA sequence: TGTGCCAGTAGTCCCCGGGACCCCCTTCAGTACGAGCAGTACTTC. Protein sequence: CASSPRDPLQYEQYF.

This sequence joins TRBV28 and TRBJ1-1; TRBD1 agrees at 9 bases. The CDR3 spans 13 residues. Germline V gene data show CDR1 as MDHEN and CDR2 as SYDVKM. Unmatched junction bases numbered 5, after V lost 7 bases and J lost 5 bases. The CDR3 region is CASNPGQGTEAFF. CDR3 in DNA: TGTGCCAGCAATCCGGGACAGGGTACTGAAGCTTTCTTT.

The CDR3 DNA is TGTGCCAGCAGCCAAGAGGAGGGCCGAATGAACATTCAGTACTTC. It specifies CASSQEEGRMNIQYF. This chain joins TRBV4-2 and TRBJ2-4; the D gene is possibly TRBD2 (6 bases). CDR3 size: 15 residues. V was clipped by 0 bases and J by 7 bases, with 13 bases between them. Germline assignment: CDR1 LGHNA and CDR2 YNFKEQ.

The V gene is TRBV11-1, the J gene TRBJ2-3; perhaps TRBD2 as D (5 bases). Trimming pared 5 bases from V and 5 bases from J, leaving 11 bases between. The CDR3 has 13 residues. Germline V CDR1 and CDR2: SGHAT, FQDESV (reference sequence). CDR3 DNA sequence: TGTGCCAGCAGCCCCTGGGAGCAAGATACGCAGTATTTT. This translates into CASSPWEQDTQYF. The full variable domain, rest sourced from reference TRBV11-1 and TRBJ2-3, is EAEVAQSPRYKITEKSQAVAFWCDPISGHATLYWYRQILGQGPELLVQFQDESVVDDSQLPKDRFSAERLKGVDSTLKIQPAELGDSAMYLCASSPWEQDTQYFGPGTRLTVL.

The chain has TRBV7-8 and TRBJ1-2, with D perhaps TRBD1 (5 bases). This CDR3 contains 13 residues. With 4 bases removed from V and 3 bases from J, the gap between germline ends came to 9 bases. The germline gives CDR1 SGHVS, CDR2 FQNEAQ. The CDR3 reads CASSSGLDYGYTF. CDR3 sequence (DNA): TGTGCCAGCAGCTCGGGACTGGACTATGGCTACACCTTC.

V and J are TRBV28 and TRBJ1-2; 8 bases match TRBD1. The CDR3 totals 11 residues. V lost 11 bases and J lost 4; bases outside the gene matches: 3. Germline CDR1 MDHEN, CDR2 SYDVKM. The CDR3 sequence is CACDRGYGYTF. CDR3 coding DNA: TGTGCCTGCGACAGGGGCTATGGCTACACCTTC.

The rearrangement uses TRBV2 and TRBJ2-3; D unresolved. V was cut by 4 bases and J by 9 bases, with 2 bases left in between. The CDR3 is 9 residues long. The V gene's germline CDR1 is SNHLY and CDR2 FYNNEI. Here the CDR3 DNA reads TGTGCCAGCAGTGCAACGCAGTATTTT. Its protein is CASSATQYF.

V gene TRBV2 combines with J gene TRBJ2-3; a possible D gene is TRBD1 (8 bases). Trimming left V 4 bases short and J 5 bases short, with 16 bases between. CDR3 length equals 15 residues. The germline gives CDR1 SNHLY, CDR2 FYNNEI. For the CDR3, the DNA is TGTGCCAGCAGTGTAGGACAGGGAGGGGGAGATACGCAGTATTTT. It translates to CASSVGQGGGDTQYF. The full variable domain, its missing parts supplied by reference TRBV2 and TRBJ2-3, is EPEVTQTPSHQVTQMGQEVILRCVPISNHLYFYWYRQILGQKVEFLVSFYNNEISEKSEIFDDQFSVERPDGSNFTLKIRSTKLEDSAMYFCASSVGQGGGDTQYFGPGTRLTVL.

The genes are TRBV11-2 and TRBJ2-3; TRBD2 matches at 7 bases. The CDR3 covers 15 residues. Germline V gives CDR1 SGHAT, CDR2 FQNNGV. With 1 base clipped from V and 3 bases from J, the junction kept 4 bases outside the gene matches. CDR3: CASSLVSSGTDTQYF. Here the CDR3 DNA reads TGTGCCAGCAGCTTAGTGTCTAGCGGTACAGATACGCAGTATTTT. Using reference TRBV11-2 and TRBJ2-3 for the parts outside the CDR3, the full variable domain is EAGVAQSPRYKIIEKRQSVAFWCNPISGHATLYWYQQILGQGPKLLIQFQNNGVVDDSQLPKDRFSAERLKGVDSTLKIQPAKLEDSAVYLCASSLVSSGTDTQYFGPGTRLTVL.

This clone was detected a few times. V is TRBV15 and J is TRBJ2-1; D might be TRBD1 or TRBD2, each matching 5 bases. The V gene's germline CDR1 is LNHNV and CDR2 YYDKDF (reference sequence). Trimming cost V 1 base and J 2 bases, with 9 bases left between them. This CDR3 is 15 amino acids long. CDR3 amino acids: CATSRGGVTYNEQFF. The CDR3 nucleotides read TGTGCCACCAGCAGAGGAGGGGTAACCTACAATGAGCAGTTCTTC.

The chain uses TRBV19 and TRBJ2-2; TRBD2 aligns across 8 bases. Per the germline V gene, CDR1 is LNHDA and CDR2 is SQIVND (reference sequence). The CDR3 sequence is 15 residues long. The ends lost 6 bases at V and 4 bases at J; junction bases unmatched: 7. The CDR3 nucleotides read TGTGCCAGTAGAAAGACTAGCGAGACCACCGGGGAGCTGTTTTTT. It codes for CASRKTSETTGELFF.

CDR3 in amino acids: CASSQSGALVDTQYF. The CDR3, as DNA: TGTGCCAGCAGCCAAAGCGGGGCGCTGGTAGATACGCAGTATTTT. V and J are TRBV4-2 and TRBJ2-3; 7 bases agree with TRBD2. The CDR3 runs 15 residues. Germline lookup yields CDR1 LGHNA and CDR2 YNFKEQ. V lost 2 bases to trimming and J lost 5 bases; unmatched junction nucleotides: 7.

The chain is built from TRBV6-1 and TRBJ2-1; 7 bases are shared with TRBD2. The CDR3 sequence is 12 residues long. Germline loops: CDR1 MNHNS, CDR2 SASEGT. V trimming: 6 bases; J trimming: 12 bases; junction bases outside the gene matches: 8. CDR3 DNA: TGTGCCAGCAGGGAACGACTAGCTTGGCAGTTCTTC. Protein product: CASRERLAWQFF.

The chain carries TRBV18 and TRBJ2-1; 13 bases are a match to TRBD2. The CDR3 is 16 residues long. With V trimmed by 3 bases and J by 5 bases, 4 bases remained unmatched. Germline V CDR1 and CDR2: KGHSH, LQKENI. The CDR3 loop is CASSPSTSGRNNEQFF. Written as DNA, the CDR3 is TGTGCCAGCTCACCGTCGACTAGCGGGAGGAACAATGAGCAGTTCTTC.

This clone was picked up a small number of times. V gene TRBV6-1 combines with J gene TRBJ2-1; 8 bases fit TRBD2. CDR3 length: 16 amino acids. Per the germline V gene, CDR1 is MNHNS and CDR2 is SASEGT. Trimming took 2 bases from V and 5 from J; bases not matched to a gene: 8. The CDR3 region is CASSEIGAGAHNEQFF. The CDR3 DNA is TGTGCCAGCAGTGAAATTGGAGCGGGGGCTCACAATGAGCAGTTCTTC.

The chain carries TRBV15 and TRBJ2-4; TRBD2 aligns across 13 bases. This CDR3 spans 15 amino acids. The V segment lost 5 bases and the J segment 8 bases; nucleotides outside the gene matches: 6. Looked up from germline, CDR1 is LNHNV and CDR2 is YYDKDF (reference sequence). The CDR3 DNA reads TGTGCCACCAGCTCGCGGACTAGCGGGAGTTACATTCAGTACTTC. This codes for CATSSRTSGSYIQYF.

Only a few counts were recorded for this clone. The chain combines TRBV7-9 with TRBJ1-2; 9 bases are shared with TRBD1. Per the germline V gene, CDR1 is SEHNR and CDR2 is FQNEAQ (reference sequence). J lost 6 bases, V lost 4 bases, and 12 bases had no gene match. This CDR3 contains 16 residues. The CDR3 region is CASSSRQGVDGNGYTF. In nucleotides, the CDR3 is TGTGCCAGCAGCTCTAGACAGGGGGTCGATGGAAATGGCTACACCTTC.

This clone appeared a few times. J is TRBJ2-3 and V is TRBV4-2; D gene unclear. From germline, CDR1 is LGHNA and CDR2 YNFKEQ. The germline V and J ends were trimmed by 4 bases and 4 bases, with 12 bases remaining between them. CDR3 size: 14 residues. CDR3 nucleotide sequence: TGTGCCAGCAGCCCCTCTACGGGCGCAGATACGCAGTATTTT. It codes for CASSPSTGADTQYF.

This clone was seen only a few times. V and J are TRBV7-9 and TRBJ1-3; no clear D gene. The CDR3 spans 13 residues. CDR1 and CDR2 (germline): SEHNR, FQNEAQ (reference sequence). V lost 1 base and J lost 4, with 5 bases in between. CDR3 in amino acids: CASSLESGNTIYF. The CDR3 DNA is TGTGCCAGCAGCTTAGAGTCGGGAAACACCATATATTTT.

The chain joins TRBV27 to TRBJ2-1, with 7 nucleotides matching TRBD2. Germline CDR1 reads MNHEY; CDR2 reads SMNVEV (reference sequence). The CDR3 spans 14 residues. Trimming cost V 5 bases and J 3 bases; bases outside gene matches: 4. The CDR3, as DNA: TGTGCCAGCAGTCTCCGGGACTACTACAATGAGCAGTTCTTC. It translates to CASSLRDYYNEQFF.

This sequence joins TRBV6-5 and TRBJ2-2; the D is unclear. Germline V lookup: CDR1 MNHEY, CDR2 SVGAGI. This CDR3 has 12 amino acids. V was trimmed by 2 bases and J by 6 bases, leaving 4 bases between them. CDR3 residues: CASSYTAGELFF. The CDR3 DNA is TGTGCCAGCAGTTACACTGCCGGGGAGCTGTTTTTT.

This clone was seen at least ten times. The sample contains more than one DNA sequence encoding this CDR3. The chain joins TRBV7-2 to TRBJ2-7, with 9 bases matching TRBD2. The ends lost 5 bases at V and 0 bases at J; junction bases unmatched: 2. Looked up from germline, CDR1 is SGHTA and CDR2 is FQGNSA. The CDR3 is 14 amino acids. As DNA, the CDR3 is TGTGCCAGCAGCCCTAGCGGGACCTCCTACGAGCAGTACTTC. Protein sequence: CASSPSGTSYEQYF.

In this sample, this clone turned up many times. CDR3 protein: CASSLEQTSDTQYF. The CDR3, as DNA: TGTGCCAGCAGCTTGGAACAGACTTCAGATACGCAGTATTTT. The rearrangement links TRBV5-6 to TRBJ2-3; D gene ambiguous. This CDR3 region has 14 residues. CDR1 and CDR2 from the germline V gene are SGHDT and YYEEEE. Trimming removed 0 bases at V and 4 bases at J, with 9 bases between.

This clone came up many times. The J gene is TRBJ1-2, the V gene TRBV6-5; D is possibly TRBD1 (5 bases). CDR3 size: 13 residues. Trimming shortened V by 2 bases and J by 3 bases, and 7 bases separated the two germline ends. Germline CDR1 and CDR2: MNHEY and SVGAGI. The CDR3 region has the DNA TGTGCCAGCAGTTACGGAGGGGACTATGGCTACACCTTC. This encodes CASSYGGDYGYTF.